Listed below are T cell receptor beta chains from one sample, sequenced in a study of blood T cell repertoires in COVID-19. Profiling relied on immunoSEQ multiplex PCR, and the TCRdb table lists in-frame clones only, not all of them. The sample gives some 150,000 clones, around 84% of which show up once; approximately 4.6% is in the top ten. The sequencing input was peripheral blood. The receptors were sampled from a human donor in a cohort sampled during active COVID-19. CDR3s include the opening cysteine and the closing phenylalanine or tryptophan. A D gene is named only where the DNA matches it firmly. Rows may omit the clone size; those that give it use once, few, many or a size class.

clone_size: -; v_call: TRBV28; j_call: TRBJ2-5; d_call: TRBD1; cdr3_nt: TGTGCCAGCAGACCCTCGGACAGGGGGTTTTACTTC; cdr3_aa: CASRPSDRGFYF
clone_size: -; v_call: TRBV7-2; j_call: TRBJ1-1; d_call: TRBD1; cdr3_nt: TGTGCCAGCAGCTTATGGACAGGCAACACTGAAGCTTTCTTT; cdr3_aa: CASSLWTGNTEAFF
clone_size: -; v_call: TRBV20-1; j_call: TRBJ2-1; d_call: -; cdr3_nt: TGCAGTGCCCACAGGTACAATGAGCAGTTCTTC; cdr3_aa: CSAHRYNEQFF
clone_size: -; v_call: TRBV5-1; j_call: TRBJ1-3; d_call: TRBD1; cdr3_nt: TGCGCCAGCAGCTTGGTCGGACAGGGGGTAGGAAACACCATATATTTT; cdr3_aa: CASSLVGQGVGNTIYF
clone_size: -; v_call: TRBV25-1; j_call: TRBJ2-1; d_call: TRBD2; cdr3_nt: TGTGCCAGCAGTGAAGGGACTAGCGGGCATTCCTACAATGAGCAGTTCTTC; cdr3_aa: CASSEGTSGHSYNEQFF
clone_size: -; v_call: TRBV15; j_call: TRBJ1-1; d_call: TRBD1; cdr3_nt: TGTGCCACCACACTAGGGAAACGGACAGGGGTGATGGGTCACACTGAAGCTTTCTTT; cdr3_aa: CATTLGKRTGVMGHTEAFF
clone_size: -; v_call: TRBV30; j_call: TRBJ2-3; d_call: -; cdr3_nt: TGTGCCTGGAGTAGTGGCTCACCGGGTGAAGATACGCAGTATTTT; cdr3_aa: CAWSSGSPGEDTQYF
clone_size: -; v_call: TRBV2; j_call: TRBJ2-3; d_call: -; cdr3_nt: TGTGCCAGCAGTAGCCCCGTAGCCTTGCCCGCGACAGATACGCAGTATTTT; cdr3_aa: CASSSPVALPATDTQYF
clone_size: -; v_call: TRBV27; j_call: TRBJ1-2; d_call: TRBD1; cdr3_nt: TGTGCCAGCAGCCGGTCCGGGACAGGGGCCTTCTGGTATGGCTACACCTTC; cdr3_aa: CASSRSGTGAFWYGYTF
clone_size: few; v_call: TRBV9; j_call: TRBJ2-2; d_call: TRBD1; cdr3_nt: TGTGCCAGCAGCCCCCGACAGGGCAGTAGCGGGGAGCTGTTTTTT; cdr3_aa: CASSPRQGSSGELFF
clone_size: -; v_call: TRBV3-1/TRBV3-2; j_call: TRBJ2-5; d_call: TRBD1; cdr3_nt: TGTGCCAGCAGCCCTCGGACAGGGCAGTGGGAGACCCAGTACTTC; cdr3_aa: CASSPRTGQWETQYF
clone_size: once; v_call: TRBV7-9; j_call: TRBJ1-4; d_call: -; cdr3_nt: TGTGCCAGCAGCTTAGACCTTTTGAGGGAAAAACTGTTTTTT; cdr3_aa: CASSLDLLREKLFF
clone_size: -; v_call: TRBV14; j_call: TRBJ2-1; d_call: -; cdr3_nt: TGTGCCAGCAGCCAGTTCGCCCGGGATGAGCAGTTCTTC; cdr3_aa: CASSQFARDEQFF
clone_size: -; v_call: TRBV9; j_call: TRBJ2-3; d_call: -; cdr3_nt: TGTGCCAGCAGCGGTCGGGTGGTAAGCACAGATACGCAGTATTTT; cdr3_aa: CASSGRVVSTDTQYF
clone_size: few; v_call: TRBV2; j_call: TRBJ2-3; d_call: TRBD2; cdr3_nt: TGTGCCAGCAGTGGGCGGGGGGGCACAGATACGCAGTATTTT; cdr3_aa: CASSGRGGTDTQYF
clone_size: -; v_call: TRBV5-1; j_call: TRBJ2-2; d_call: -; cdr3_nt: TGCGCCAGCAGCACCCCCACAGGAAACACCGGGGAGCTGTTTTTT; cdr3_aa: CASSTPTGNTGELFF
clone_size: -; v_call: TRBV11-1; j_call: TRBJ2-1; d_call: -; cdr3_nt: TGTGCCAGCAGCCGCATTTTTCAGGGATCCAATGAGCAGTTCTTC; cdr3_aa: CASSRIFQGSNEQFF
clone_size: -; v_call: TRBV24-1; j_call: TRBJ2-5; d_call: -; cdr3_nt: TGTGCCACCAGTGATTTATTGGGGGCGGGGGAAGAGACCCAGTACTTC; cdr3_aa: CATSDLLGAGEETQYF
clone_size: -; v_call: TRBV15; j_call: TRBJ1-2; d_call: TRBD1; cdr3_nt: TGTGCCACCAGCATAGGACAGGGAGCCGGCTATGGCTACACCTTC; cdr3_aa: CATSIGQGAGYGYTF
clone_size: -; v_call: TRBV5-1; j_call: TRBJ1-1; d_call: -; cdr3_nt: TGCGCCAGCAGCTTGGCCTTCTTGAACACTGAAGCTTTCTTT; cdr3_aa: CASSLAFLNTEAFF
clone_size: -; v_call: TRBV4-1; j_call: TRBJ2-5; d_call: -; cdr3_nt: TGCGCCAGCAGCCAAGATCGCCTAGCGTCAGAGACCCAGTACTTC; cdr3_aa: CASSQDRLASETQYF
clone_size: -; v_call: TRBV5-1; j_call: TRBJ2-2; d_call: TRBD1; cdr3_nt: TGCGCCAGCAGCTTGGCCCGGGACAGGGGGCCAAACACCGGGGAGCTGTTTTTT; cdr3_aa: CASSLARDRGPNTGELFF
clone_size: -; v_call: TRBV18; j_call: TRBJ1-2; d_call: TRBD1; cdr3_nt: TGTGCCAGCTCATCGACGGGACAGGGCAACTATGGCTACACCTTC; cdr3_aa: CASSSTGQGNYGYTF
clone_size: -; v_call: TRBV30; j_call: TRBJ2-7; d_call: TRBD1; cdr3_nt: TGTGCCTGGAGCCGGGGACAGGTCGTTTCCTACGAGCAGTACTTC; cdr3_aa: CAWSRGQVVSYEQYF
clone_size: few; v_call: TRBV11-1; j_call: TRBJ2-3; d_call: -; cdr3_nt: TGTGCCAGCAGCTTAGGGCCTCCGGGGTATACGCAGTATTTT; cdr3_aa: CASSLGPPGYTQYF
clone_size: -; v_call: TRBV27; j_call: TRBJ1-2; d_call: TRBD1; cdr3_nt: TGTGCCAGCAGTCGCGTCGGACAGGGAATTTTGACCTATGGCTACACCTTC; cdr3_aa: CASSRVGQGILTYGYTF
clone_size: few; v_call: TRBV6-5; j_call: TRBJ2-3; d_call: -; cdr3_nt: TGTGCCAGCAGGAAACAGGGAACAGATACGCAGTATTTT; cdr3_aa: CASRKQGTDTQYF
clone_size: -; v_call: TRBV2; j_call: TRBJ1-6; d_call: -; cdr3_nt: TGTGCCAGCAGGGGGAAACGTGGGAGCTCCTATAATTCACCCCTCCACTTT; cdr3_aa: CASRGKRGSSYNSPLHF
clone_size: -; v_call: TRBV3-1/TRBV3-2; j_call: TRBJ2-2; d_call: -; cdr3_nt: TGTGCCAGCAGCCCGACGTCGGGGTTGAACACCGGGGAGCTGTTTTTT; cdr3_aa: CASSPTSGLNTGELFF
clone_size: -; v_call: TRBV28; j_call: TRBJ1-1; d_call: TRBD1; cdr3_nt: TGTGCCAGCAGTTCCCTAAGGGGGCGCGGGACTGAAGCTTTCTTT; cdr3_aa: CASSSLRGRGTEAFF
clone_size: -; v_call: TRBV2; j_call: TRBJ1-4; d_call: TRBD1; cdr3_nt: TGTGCCAGCGGCCGGACCCGGGACAGCCTTAATGAAAAACTGTTTTTT; cdr3_aa: CASGRTRDSLNEKLFF
clone_size: -; v_call: TRBV14; j_call: TRBJ2-7; d_call: TRBD1; cdr3_nt: TGTGCCAGCAGCCAATTAGACAGGGCCCACGAGCAGTACTTC; cdr3_aa: CASSQLDRAHEQYF
clone_size: -; v_call: TRBV12-3/TRBV12-4; j_call: TRBJ1-3; d_call: -; cdr3_nt: TGTGCCACCAGGGCAAGCTCTGGAAACACCATATATTTT; cdr3_aa: CATRASSGNTIYF